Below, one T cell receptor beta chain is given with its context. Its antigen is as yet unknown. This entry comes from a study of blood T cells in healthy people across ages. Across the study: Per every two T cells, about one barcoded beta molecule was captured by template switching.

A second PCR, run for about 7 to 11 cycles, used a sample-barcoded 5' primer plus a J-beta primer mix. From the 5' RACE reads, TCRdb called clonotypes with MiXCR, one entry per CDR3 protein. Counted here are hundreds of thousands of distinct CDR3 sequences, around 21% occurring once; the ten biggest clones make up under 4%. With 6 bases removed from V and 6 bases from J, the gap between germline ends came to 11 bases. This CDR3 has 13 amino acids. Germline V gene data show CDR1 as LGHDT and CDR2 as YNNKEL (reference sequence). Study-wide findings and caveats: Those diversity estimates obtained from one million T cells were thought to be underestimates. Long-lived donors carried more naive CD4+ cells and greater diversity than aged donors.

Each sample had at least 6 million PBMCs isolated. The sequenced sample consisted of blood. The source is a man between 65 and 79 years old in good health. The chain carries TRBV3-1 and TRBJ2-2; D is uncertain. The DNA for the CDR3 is TGTGCCAGCAGTTCCTCTAGTGCCGGGGAGCTGTTTTTT. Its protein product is CASSSSSAGELFF.